Below, 12 T cell receptor beta chains from the same sample are listed, as sequenced in a study of T cell changes during pregnancy in multiple sclerosis. Produced via immunoSEQ multiplex PCR; TCRdb's table is partial and in-frame only. The top ten clones hold 1.5% to 2% of a sample with roughly 110,000 clones, more than 80% of them seen once. Source: peripheral blood, taken before pregnancy. The receptors were gathered from a female donor with multiple sclerosis, enrolled in a pregnancy study.

The chain joins TRBV10-1 to TRBJ2-1; 10 nucleotides line up with TRBD1. Germline CDR1 reads WNHNN; CDR2 reads SYGVQD (reference sequence). V lost 3 bases to trimming and J lost 14 bases; unmatched junction nucleotides: 13. CDR3 length: 15 amino acids. The CDR3 DNA reads TGCGCCAGCAGTGACGACAGGGGGCAGGGTCTGGAGGAGTTCTTC. This encodes CASSDDRGQGLEEFF.

This clone was detected once. V gene TRBV5-5 combines with J gene TRBJ2-7, with 8 nucleotides matching TRBD1. V lost 0 bases to trimming and J lost 2 bases; unmatched junction nucleotides: 7. This CDR3 has 16 amino acids. In germline, CDR1 is SGHKS, CDR2 YYEKEE (reference sequence). This CDR3 is CASSLAIGQGTYEQYF. The CDR3 region has the DNA TGTGCCAGCAGCTTGGCAATAGGACAGGGCACCTACGAGCAGTACTTC.

This clone has only a few counts. The chain links TRBV4-3 to TRBJ2-3; 8 bases match TRBD1. Germline trimming cut 1 base from V and 4 bases from J; bases unmatched to any gene: 13. The CDR3 runs 18 residues. In germline, CDR1 is LGHNA, CDR2 YSLEER. The CDR3 nucleotides are TGCGCCAGCAGCCAAGCGTTGGGCAGGGGGCTGCGGGCAGATACGCAGTATTTT. Its protein product is CASSQALGRGLRADTQYF.

A few counts support this clone. The CDR3 bases are TGTGCCATCAGTGTCTCGGCAGGCGATCAGCCCCAGCATTTT. It yields the protein CAISVSAGDQPQHF. The J gene is TRBJ1-5, the V gene TRBV10-3, with D hard to call. The V gene's germline CDR1 is ENHRY and CDR2 SYGVKD. The CDR3 totals 14 residues. V was trimmed by 4 bases and J by 5 bases, leaving 12 bases between them.

The V and J genes are TRBV2 and TRBJ2-5, with D possibly TRBD2 on 5 matching bases. The germline CDR1 and CDR2 sequences are SNHLY and FYNNEI. The CDR3 sequence is 16 residues long. Trimming took off 1 base at V and 4 bases at J, with 16 bases between the two ends. CDR3 coding DNA: TGTGCCAGCAGTGAAGTCCTCGGACCTGAGGGAGAGACCCAGTACTTC. Encoded protein: CASSEVLGPEGETQYF. Using reference TRBV2 and TRBJ2-5 for the parts outside the CDR3, the full variable domain is EPEVTQTPSHQVTQMGQEVILRCVPISNHLYFYWYRQILGQKVEFLVSFYNNEISEKSEIFDDQFSVERPDGSNFTLKIRSTKLEDSAMYFCASSEVLGPEGETQYFGPGTRLLVL.

The gene calls are TRBV7-8 and TRBJ2-7, with TRBD1 identical over 7 bases. The V segment lost 6 bases and the J segment 5 bases; nucleotides outside the gene matches: 4. Germline V gene data show CDR1 as SGHVS and CDR2 as FQNEAQ. CDR3 size: 12 residues. CDR3 protein: CASRGQNNEQYF. CDR3 in DNA: TGTGCCAGCAGGGGACAGAACAACGAGCAGTACTTC.

This clone was seen only a few times. This rearrangement joins TRBV6-5 to TRBJ1-2, with D uncertain. Germline V gene lookup returns CDR1 MNHEY and CDR2 SVGAGI. CDR3 length: 13 amino acids. V was pared by 5 bases and J by 2 bases, with 9 bases between. CDR3: CASSEKQNYGYTF. CDR3 DNA sequence: TGTGCCAGCAGTGAAAAACAGAACTATGGCTACACCTTC.

V gene TRBV7-2 combines with J gene TRBJ1-5, with TRBD1 matching over 10 bases. Per the germline V gene, CDR1 is SGHTA and CDR2 is FQGNSA. Trimming took 4 bases from V and 4 from J; bases not matched to a gene: 10. The CDR3 covers 17 residues. CDR3 sequence: CASSSPTGTGANQPQHF. CDR3 sequence (DNA): TGTGCCAGCAGCTCGCCCACCGGGACAGGGGCTAATCAGCCCCAGCATTTT.

This chain joins TRBV18 and TRBJ2-1, with TRBD1 identical over 8 bases. Trimming took 3 bases from V and 2 from J; bases not matched to a gene: 3. Per the germline V gene, CDR1 is KGHSH and CDR2 is LQKENI. This CDR3 has 15 residues. The CDR3: CASSPGQGTYNEQFF. In nucleotides, the CDR3 is TGTGCCAGCTCACCCGGACAGGGTACCTACAATGAGCAGTTCTTC.

This clone was detected only once. The chain carries TRBV28 and TRBJ2-1; 11 bases line up with TRBD2. J lost 4 bases, V lost 5 bases, and 1 base had no gene match. The length of the CDR3 is 14 residues. CDR1 and CDR2 (germline): MDHEN, SYDVKM. CDR3 DNA sequence: TGTGCCAGCAGTCGACTAGCGGGGTACAATGAGCAGTTCTTC. Protein product: CASSRLAGYNEQFF.

On this clone itself: The same CDR3 can be traced to other DNA sequences in this sample. The chain has TRBV18 and TRBJ2-7; D gene uncertain. In germline, CDR1 is KGHSH, CDR2 LQKENI. Trimming pared 3 bases from V and 3 bases from J, leaving 6 bases between. The CDR3 extends over 12 amino acids. The chain's CDR3 is CASSPNSYEQYF. The DNA of the CDR3 is TGTGCCAGCTCACCGAACAGCTACGAGCAGTACTTC.

The rearrangement links TRBV5-4 to TRBJ1-1; tentatively, D is TRBD1 (5 bases). CDR1 SGHNT and CDR2 YYREEE come from the germline V gene (reference sequence). This CDR3 contains 15 residues. Trimming removed 0 bases at V and 5 bases at J, with 14 bases between. The DNA for the CDR3 is TGTGCCAGCAGCTTGGATACAGGTGGGGGGACTGAAGCTTTCTTT. As protein: CASSLDTGGGTEAFF.